This T cell receptor beta chain stems from a study of blood T cell repertoires in COVID-19. As for the study in general: Samples representing acute and convalescent COVID-19 were sourced from the United States, Italy and Spain. The analysed material was cDNA or gDNA that came from T cells, B-cell-depleted T cells, or PBMCs.

Seattle patients were enrolled while actively infected and followed longitudinally. Assay used: immunoSEQ multiplex PCR; TCRdb lists only in-frame clones, some missing. The profile shows approximately 99,000 clones, 85% to 90% of them singletons. This CDR3 region has 15 residues. With V trimmed by 5 bases and J by 3 bases, 6 bases remained unmatched. The V gene's germline CDR1 is SGHVS and CDR2 FQNEAQ. The J gene is TRBJ2-1, the V gene TRBV7-8; 8 bases fit TRBD1. This receptor was identified in a man aged 50-60 years with COVID-19, enrolled during active disease. The sequencing sample was made of peripheral blood. CDR3 sequence (DNA): TGTGCCAGCAGCCCCGGACAGGGATACTACAATGAGCAGTTCTTC. Protein sequence: CASSPGQGYYNEQFF.